The 27 T cell receptor beta chains given below trace back to one sample, sequenced in a study of shared clonotypes between healthy human individuals. The assay was immunoSEQ multiplex PCR, and TCRdb's table has in-frame clones only and misses some. The sample consists of about 2 million clones, just under 95% of them appearing once. Terminally differentiated effector memory CD45RA+ cells were left out of the naive CD8 fraction, which was CD45RO-negative and positively selected for CCR7. Sequencing was carried out using naive CD8+ T cells sorted from blood. The receptors come from a man younger than 30 in good health.

The chain employs TRBV5-1 and TRBJ2-7; 7 nucleotides match TRBD1. This CDR3 is built from 15 residues. The germline CDR1 and CDR2 sequences are SGHRS and YFSETQ. V dropped 0 bases and J dropped 2; count of bases not matched to a gene: 5. Here the CDR3 reads CASSLGWQGAYEQYF. The CDR3 nucleotides read TGCGCCAGCAGCTTGGGGTGGCAGGGGGCCTACGAGCAGTACTTC.

This sequence joins TRBV11-2 and TRBJ2-1; D may be TRBD2 (6 bases). This CDR3 is 16 amino acids long. Per germline, CDR1 SGHAT and CDR2 FQNNGV. V lost 4 bases, J lost 0 bases, and 13 bases lay in between. The CDR3 nucleotides are TGTGCCAGCAGCTCTTTAGCGGTTAGCTCCTACAATGAGCAGTTCTTC. Translating it yields CASSSLAVSSYNEQFF.

This clone was detected once. The chain is built from TRBV27 and TRBJ2-3; D gene unclear. The V gene lost 3 bases and the J gene lost 0 bases, with 10 bases spanning the gap. The CDR3 consists of 15 residues. In germline, CDR1 is MNHEY, CDR2 SMNVEV (reference sequence). CDR3 region: CASSLFGESTDTQYF. The CDR3 coding sequence is TGTGCCAGCAGTTTGTTTGGCGAGAGCACAGATACGCAGTATTTT.

This chain links TRBV4-1 with TRBJ2-3; 8 bases line up with TRBD1. Germline CDR1 MGHRA, CDR2 YSYEKL. J lost 2 bases, V lost 4 bases, and 11 bases had no gene match. This CDR3 is 17 amino acids long. CDR3 amino acids: CASSPQQGEFSTDTQYF. The CDR3 DNA reads TGCGCCAGCAGCCCGCAACAGGGGGAATTTTCCACAGATACGCAGTATTTT.

This rearrangement joins TRBV2 to TRBJ1-5, with D unresolved. CDR1 is SNHLY and CDR2 is FYNNEI in the germline V gene. The CDR3 loop spans 13 amino acids. Trimming pared 3 bases from V and 6 bases from J, leaving 9 bases between. The CDR3 region has the DNA TGTGCCAGCAGTGATATCGGAAGTCAGCCCCAGCATTTT. Amino acid sequence: CASSDIGSQPQHF. The full variable domain, its missing parts supplied by reference TRBV2 and TRBJ1-5, is EPEVTQTPSHQVTQMGQEVILRCVPISNHLYFYWYRQILGQKVEFLVSFYNNEISEKSEIFDDQFSVERPDGSNFTLKIRSTKLEDSAMYFCASSDIGSQPQHFGDGTRLSIL.

The chain is built from TRBV5-6 and TRBJ1-3; D unresolved. With 2 bases removed from V and 11 bases from J, the gap between germline ends came to 17 bases. Germline assignment: CDR1 SGHDT and CDR2 YYEEEE. This CDR3 comprises 14 residues. CDR3: CASSFSTAVPSIYF. The CDR3 DNA sequence: TGTGCCAGCAGCTTTAGTACAGCCGTCCCGTCCATATATTTT.

The chain couples TRBV5-6 to TRBJ1-3; no firm D call. Germline values: CDR1 SGHDT, CDR2 YYEEEE. Trimming took off 3 bases at V and 0 bases at J, with 10 bases between the two ends. This CDR3 comprises 15 residues. The DNA for the CDR3 is TGTGCCAGCAGCTCCGCCCCCCACTCTGGAAACACCATATATTTT. As protein: CASSSAPHSGNTIYF.

The V call is TRBV10-3, the J call TRBJ2-7; weak D call: TRBD1 (5 bases). The germline V gene encodes CDR1 ENHRY and CDR2 SYGVKD. This CDR3 region has 13 residues. V lost 4 bases and J lost 3, with 10 bases in between. CDR3 sequence reads: CAISAIDSYEQYF. The DNA of the CDR3 is TGTGCCATCAGTGCCATTGACAGCTACGAGCAGTACTTC.

This rearrangement joins TRBV11-2 to TRBJ2-7; 9 bases agree with TRBD1. CDR3 length: 14 residues. CDR1 is SGHAT, CDR2 FQNNGV, per germline. V lost 3 bases, J lost 6 bases, and 6 bases stayed unmatched. The CDR3 loop reads CASSFGTGISEQYF. Here the CDR3 DNA reads TGTGCCAGCAGCTTTGGGACAGGGATCTCCGAGCAGTACTTC. Variable domain in full (rest from reference TRBV11-2 and TRBJ2-7): EAGVAQSPRYKIIEKRQSVAFWCNPISGHATLYWYQQILGQGPKLLIQFQNNGVVDDSQLPKDRFSAERLKGVDSTLKIQPAKLEDSAVYLCASSFGTGISEQYFGPGTRLTVT.

This chain joins TRBV5-1 and TRBJ1-2; TRBD1 agrees at 8 bases. There are 16 residues in the CDR3. V shed 4 bases, J shed 2 bases, and the junction held 10 bases outside the gene matches. Germline V lookup: CDR1 SGHRS, CDR2 YFSETQ. CDR3 DNA: TGCGCCAGCAGCCTTAGGGGTCAGGGGGCGAACTATGGCTACACCTTC. It codes for CASSLRGQGANYGYTF. The entire variable domain, with the rest obtained from reference TRBV5-1 and TRBJ1-2, is as follows: KAGVTQTPRYLIKTRGQQVTLSCSPISGHRSVSWYQQTPGQGLQFLFEYFSETQRNKGNFPGRFSGRQFSNSRSEMNVSTLELGDSALYLCASSLRGQGANYGYTFGSGTRLTVV.

The V and J genes are TRBV9 and TRBJ2-5; D unclear. Trimming removed 2 bases at V and 0 bases at J, with 8 bases between. Germline CDR1 and CDR2: SGDLS and YYNGEE. CDR3 length: 14 amino acids. The CDR3 region is CASSVFRDQETQYF. The DNA of the CDR3 is TGTGCCAGCAGCGTTTTCCGGGACCAAGAGACCCAGTACTTC.

Concerning this clone: The sample holds other DNA sequences that translate to the same CDR3. V and J are TRBV5-4 and TRBJ1-1; D is ambiguous. Germline lookup yields CDR1 SGHNT and CDR2 YYREEE (reference sequence). Trimming shortened V by 4 bases and J by 5 bases, and 9 bases separated the two germline ends. The CDR3 contains 12 residues. CDR3 region: CASSPSGTEAFF. The CDR3 nucleotides are TGTGCCAGCAGCCCAAGTGGGACTGAAGCTTTCTTT.

The V gene is TRBV5-4, the J gene TRBJ2-7; TRBD1 aligns across 7 bases. This CDR3 contains 15 residues. The germline gives CDR1 SGHNT, CDR2 YYREEE (reference sequence). Trimming removed 4 bases from V and 6 bases from J; junction bases left unmatched: 13. DNA of the CDR3: TGTGCCAGCAGCGAGGACAGGACCCTCCCCCTCGAGCAGTACTTC. As protein: CASSEDRTLPLEQYF.

The chain combines TRBV27 with TRBJ2-7, with unresolved D. V lost 7 bases and J lost 3, with 22 bases in between. This CDR3 comprises 16 residues. Germline-derived CDR1 and CDR2 are MNHEY and SMNVEV (reference sequence). CDR3 region: CASMLSPSNPLYEQYF. In nucleotides, the CDR3 is TGTGCCAGCATGCTTTCTCCCTCTAACCCCCTCTACGAGCAGTACTTC.

The chain joins TRBV4-1 to TRBJ1-3; D is possibly TRBD1 (5 bases). Germline assignment: CDR1 MGHRA and CDR2 YSYEKL. V lost 0 bases to trimming and J lost 1 base, with 13 bases between them. The CDR3 covers 17 residues. CDR3 in DNA: TGCGCCAGCAGCCAAGAACCGGGTGGGGGGTCTGGAAACACCATATATTTT. Translating it yields CASSQEPGGGSGNTIYF.

Concerning this clone itself: Other DNA sequences within the sample encode an identical CDR3. The J gene is TRBJ2-7, the V gene TRBV7-9; 7 nucleotides line up with TRBD2. CDR1 is SEHNR and CDR2 is FQNEAQ in the germline V gene (reference sequence). V lost 3 bases, J lost 5 bases, and 1 base stayed unmatched. The CDR3 is 12 residues long. As DNA, the CDR3 is TGTGCCAGCAGCTTGGCGGGGGACGAGCAGTACTTC. Protein sequence: CASSLAGDEQYF.

About this clone: Distinct nucleotide sequences in the sample also encode this CDR3. V and J are TRBV27 and TRBJ2-5; D not certain. V dropped 2 bases and J dropped 5 bases, with 12 bases sitting between them. Germline V CDR1 and CDR2: MNHEY, SMNVEV (reference sequence). The CDR3 has 14 amino acids. This CDR3 reads CASSLVGSGETQYF. CDR3 DNA: TGTGCCAGCAGTTTAGTGGGCAGTGGGGAGACCCAGTACTTC.

The chain carries TRBV5-6 and TRBJ2-7, with 12 bases identical to TRBD2. The germline V gene encodes CDR1 SGHDT and CDR2 YYEEEE. This CDR3 region has 14 residues. J was trimmed by 8 bases and V by 4 bases; bases with no gene match: 7. The CDR3 nucleotides read TGTGCCAGCAGCCCGCTAGCGGGGGGGCCCCAGCAGTACTTC. Translation gives CASSPLAGGPQQYF.

V and J are TRBV6-1 and TRBJ1-3; D not certain. The CDR3 contains 15 residues. The germline gives CDR1 MNHNS, CDR2 SASEGT. V shed 2 bases and J shed 0 bases, with 8 bases lying between them. Written as DNA, the CDR3 is TGTGCCAGCAGTGAAAGGCAGTACTCTGGAAACACCATATATTTT. Amino acids: CASSERQYSGNTIYF.

The rearrangement links TRBV2 to TRBJ2-2; perhaps TRBD1 as D (5 bases). The V gene lost 3 bases and the J gene lost 5 bases, with 16 bases spanning the gap. Looked up from germline, CDR1 is SNHLY and CDR2 is FYNNEI. CDR3 length: 16 amino acids. The CDR3 region has the DNA TGTGCCAGCAGTGATAATTCGGACATTAGAACCGGGGAGCTGTTTTTT. This sequence encodes CASSDNSDIRTGELFF.

This clone was seen just once. The rearrangement uses TRBV27 and TRBJ1-1; D is unclear. The V gene lost 6 bases and the J gene lost 8 bases, with 7 bases spanning the gap. Germline V gives CDR1 MNHEY, CDR2 SMNVEV (reference sequence). The CDR3 consists of 10 residues. The CDR3 nucleotides read TGTGCCAGCAGGACATTCGAAGCTTTCTTT. Translating gives CASRTFEAFF.

V and J are TRBV6-6 and TRBJ2-2; a weak D match, TRBD1 (7 bases). CDR1 MNHNY and CDR2 SVGAGI come from the germline V gene (reference sequence). Trimming pared 6 bases from V and 5 bases from J, leaving 16 bases between. The CDR3 sequence is 15 residues long. The CDR3 loop reads CASSPTGEVTGELFF. The CDR3 DNA is TGTGCCAGCAGCCCAACAGGGGAGGTGACCGGGGAGCTGTTTTTT.

The genes are TRBV5-4 and TRBJ2-7; D is uncertain. CDR1 is SGHNT, CDR2 YYREEE, per germline (reference sequence). Trimming shortened V by 2 bases and J by 3 bases, and 9 bases separated the two germline ends. This CDR3 has 13 amino acids. Written as DNA, the CDR3 is TGTGCCAGCAGCTTCATCCCAGGCTACGAGCAGTACTTC. Protein: CASSFIPGYEQYF.

Details on this clone: The same CDR3 is also encoded by other DNA sequences in this sample. The chain carries TRBV7-9 and TRBJ2-7; D is unresolved. V shed 1 base and J shed 4 bases, with 8 bases lying between them. Germline-derived CDR1 and CDR2 are SEHNR and FQNEAQ (reference sequence). The CDR3 runs to 13 residues. The CDR3 reads CASSLDYSYEQYF. CDR3 nucleotide sequence: TGTGCCAGCAGCTTAGATTACTCGTACGAGCAGTACTTC.

This clone was recorded a few times. Other DNA sequences within the sample encode an identical CDR3. The chain has TRBV7-2 and TRBJ2-5; D call uncertain. Germline CDR1 SGHTA, CDR2 FQGNSA. CDR3 length equals 13 residues. The germline V and J ends were trimmed by 4 bases and 1 base, with 7 bases remaining between them. The CDR3 region has the DNA TGTGCCAGCAGCTCTCCCACCCAAGAGACCCAGTACTTC. This sequence encodes CASSSPTQETQYF.

The V call is TRBV21-1, the J call TRBJ1-5; the D call in the table, TRBD1, was not verified against the DNA. TRBV21-1 is reported as a pseudogene. This CDR3 comprises 15 residues. Written as DNA, the CDR3 is TGTGCCAGCAGCCTGACAGGGGAAAGCAATCAGCCCCAGCATTTT. Translation: CASSLTGESNQPQHF.

In the case of this clone: As the CDR3 is not closed by the conserved phenylalanine or tryptophan, this likely results from a read error. The V gene is TRBV4-2, the J gene TRBJ2-7; D gene ambiguous. The CDR3 spans 14 residues. CDR1 is LGHNA and CDR2 is YNFKEQ in the germline V gene. With 3 bases removed from V and 6 bases from J, the gap between germline ends came to 15 bases. DNA of the CDR3: TGTGCCAGCAGCCACGGAAGAAAGGATGGCGAGCAGTACCTC. Translating gives CASSHGRKDGEQYL.